This entry concerns a single T cell receptor (beta chain). Its target is unknown. The data were taken from a study of CD8+ T cells in alopecia areata. The study, taken as a whole, reports: Treatment with tofacitinib significantly lowered scalp clonality and reduced expanded CD8+ clones among the top 100. On tofacitinib, scalp and blood still held many of the expanded lesional clones.

cDNA prepared by RNA extraction and subsequent reverse transcription served as the template for sequencing. The assay was immunoSEQ multiplex PCR, and TCRdb's table has in-frame clones only and misses some. The profile shows about 210,000 clones, 66% of them singletons. This CDR3 is built from 14 residues. The germline gives CDR1 MGHDK, CDR2 SYGVNS. Unmatched junction bases numbered 1, after V lost 4 bases and J lost 3 bases. As to treatment: oral pan-JAK inhibitor, 5-10 mg twice daily. Sampling of alopecia areata patients yielded lesional scalp punch biopsies as well as peripheral blood. The source of this sequence is a human donor with alopecia areata. The chain has TRBV25-1 and TRBJ2-2, with TRBD1 matching over 8 bases. The sequencing here drew on CD4+ T cells sorted from blood, taken around week 46, from a patient treated with tofacitinib. In DNA, the CDR3 is TGTGCCAGCAGTGTGACAGGGGACACCGGGGAGCTGTTTTTT. Residues: CASSVTGDTGELFF.